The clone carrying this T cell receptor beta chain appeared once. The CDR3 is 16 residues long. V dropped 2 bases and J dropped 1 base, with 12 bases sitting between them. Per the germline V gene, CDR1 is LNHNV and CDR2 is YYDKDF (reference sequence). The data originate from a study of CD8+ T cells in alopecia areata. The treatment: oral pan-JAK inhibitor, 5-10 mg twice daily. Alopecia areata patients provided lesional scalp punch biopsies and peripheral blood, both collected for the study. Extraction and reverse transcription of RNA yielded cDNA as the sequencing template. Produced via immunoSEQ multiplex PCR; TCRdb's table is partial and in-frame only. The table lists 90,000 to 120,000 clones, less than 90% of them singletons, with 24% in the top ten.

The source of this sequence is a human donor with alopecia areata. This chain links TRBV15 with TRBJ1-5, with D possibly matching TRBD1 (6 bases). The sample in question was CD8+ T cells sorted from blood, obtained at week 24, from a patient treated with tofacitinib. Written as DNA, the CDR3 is TGTGCCACCAGCAGAAGGAACAGGGCGAGCAATCAGCCCCAGCATTTT. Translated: CATSRRNRASNQPQHF.